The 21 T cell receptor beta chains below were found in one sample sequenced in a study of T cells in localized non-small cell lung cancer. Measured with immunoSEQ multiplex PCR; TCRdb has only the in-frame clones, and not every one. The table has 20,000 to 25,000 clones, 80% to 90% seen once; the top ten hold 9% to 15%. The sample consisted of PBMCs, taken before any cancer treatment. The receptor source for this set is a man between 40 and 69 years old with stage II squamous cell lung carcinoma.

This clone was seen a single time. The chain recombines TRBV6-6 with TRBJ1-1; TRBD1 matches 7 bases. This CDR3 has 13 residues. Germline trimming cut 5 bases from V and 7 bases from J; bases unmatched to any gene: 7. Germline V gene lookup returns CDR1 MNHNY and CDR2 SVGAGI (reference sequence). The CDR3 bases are TGTGCCAGCAGTCCGACAGGGTGGGGTGAAGCTTTCTTT. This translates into CASSPTGWGEAFF.

CDR3 sequence: CATPSLARDEQFF. The CDR3 nucleotides read TGTGCCACCCCGTCGCTAGCAAGGGATGAGCAGTTCTTC. This chain connects TRBV7-2 to TRBJ2-1; tentatively, D is TRBD2 (5 bases). The CDR3 is 13 amino acids. Germline V lookup: CDR1 SGHTA, CDR2 FQGNSA. V dropped 10 bases and J dropped 8 bases, with 18 bases sitting between them.

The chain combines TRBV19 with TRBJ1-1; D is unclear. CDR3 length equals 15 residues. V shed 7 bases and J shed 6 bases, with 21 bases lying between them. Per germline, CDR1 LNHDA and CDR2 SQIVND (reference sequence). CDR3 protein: CASTTFLREFAEAFF. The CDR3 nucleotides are TGTGCCAGTACCACTTTTCTAAGGGAGTTCGCTGAAGCTTTCTTT.

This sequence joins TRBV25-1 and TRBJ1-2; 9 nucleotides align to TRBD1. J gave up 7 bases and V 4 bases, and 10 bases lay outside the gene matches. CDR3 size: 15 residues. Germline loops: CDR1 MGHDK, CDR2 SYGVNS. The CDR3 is CASSGTGGPLGGYTF. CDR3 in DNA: TGTGCCAGCAGTGGAACAGGGGGCCCTTTAGGTGGCTACACCTTC.

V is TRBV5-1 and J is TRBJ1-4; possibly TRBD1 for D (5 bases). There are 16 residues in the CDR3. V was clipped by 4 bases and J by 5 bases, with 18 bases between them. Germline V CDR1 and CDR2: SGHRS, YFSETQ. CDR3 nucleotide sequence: TGCGCCAGCAGCCTGGGGGGGTTGGACCTAAATGAAAAACTGTTTTTT. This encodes CASSLGGLDLNEKLFF.

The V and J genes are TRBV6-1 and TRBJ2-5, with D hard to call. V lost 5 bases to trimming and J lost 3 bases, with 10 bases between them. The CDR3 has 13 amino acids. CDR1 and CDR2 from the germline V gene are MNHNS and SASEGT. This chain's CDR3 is CASSFTEKETQYF. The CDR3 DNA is TGTGCCAGCAGTTTCACGGAGAAAGAGACCCAGTACTTC.

CDR3 loop: CASSSRGTDTQYF. The CDR3 DNA follows: TGTGCCAGCAGTTCTCGTGGCACAGATACGCAGTATTTT. The gene calls are TRBV25-1 and TRBJ2-3; D is unresolved. CDR1 and CDR2 (germline): MGHDK, SYGVNS. This CDR3 comprises 13 residues. The V end was cut by 5 bases, the J end by 1 base, with 7 bases between.

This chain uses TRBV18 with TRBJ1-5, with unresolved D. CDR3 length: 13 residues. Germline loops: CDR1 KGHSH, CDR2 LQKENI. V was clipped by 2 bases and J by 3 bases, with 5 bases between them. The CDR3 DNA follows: TGTGCCAGCTCACCAGACAACAATCAGCCCCAGCATTTT. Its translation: CASSPDNNQPQHF.

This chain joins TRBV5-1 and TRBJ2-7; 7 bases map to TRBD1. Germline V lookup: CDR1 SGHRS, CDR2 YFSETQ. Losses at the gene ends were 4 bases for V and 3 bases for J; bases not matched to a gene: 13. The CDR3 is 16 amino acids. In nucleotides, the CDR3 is TGCGCCAGCAGCCCCGGAGACAGGGTGATTGGCTACGAGCAGTACTTC. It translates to CASSPGDRVIGYEQYF.

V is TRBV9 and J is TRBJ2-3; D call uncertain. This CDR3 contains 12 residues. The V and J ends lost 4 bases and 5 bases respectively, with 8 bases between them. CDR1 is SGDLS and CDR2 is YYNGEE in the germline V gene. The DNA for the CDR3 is TGTGCCAGCAGCCCCCGTTTAGATACGCAGTATTTT. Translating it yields CASSPRLDTQYF. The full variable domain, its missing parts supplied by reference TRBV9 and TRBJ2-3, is DSGVTQTPKHLITATGQRVTLRCSPRSGDLSVYWYQQSLDQGLQFLIQYYNGEERAKGNILERFSAQQFPDLHSELNLSSLELGDSALYFCASSPRLDTQYFGPGTRLTVL.

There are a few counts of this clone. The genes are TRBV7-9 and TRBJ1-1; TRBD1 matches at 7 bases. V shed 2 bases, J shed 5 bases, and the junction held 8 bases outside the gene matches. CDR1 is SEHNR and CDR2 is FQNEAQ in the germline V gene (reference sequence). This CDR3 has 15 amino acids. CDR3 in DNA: TGTGCCAGCAGCTTAACGACAGGGTCAGGGACTGAAGCTTTCTTT. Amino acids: CASSLTTGSGTEAFF.

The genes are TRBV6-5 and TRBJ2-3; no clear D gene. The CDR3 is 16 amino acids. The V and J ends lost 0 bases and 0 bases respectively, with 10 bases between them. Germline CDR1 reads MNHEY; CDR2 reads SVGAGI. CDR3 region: CASSYSSPPSTDTQYF. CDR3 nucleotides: TGTGCCAGCAGTTACTCGTCTCCACCTAGCACAGATACGCAGTATTTT.

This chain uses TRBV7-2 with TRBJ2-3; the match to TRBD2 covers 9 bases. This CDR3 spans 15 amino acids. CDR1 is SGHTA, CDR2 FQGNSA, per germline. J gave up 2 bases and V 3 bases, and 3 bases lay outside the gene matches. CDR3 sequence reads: CASSFTSGFTDTQYF. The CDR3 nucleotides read TGTGCCAGCAGCTTCACTAGCGGGTTCACAGATACGCAGTATTTT.

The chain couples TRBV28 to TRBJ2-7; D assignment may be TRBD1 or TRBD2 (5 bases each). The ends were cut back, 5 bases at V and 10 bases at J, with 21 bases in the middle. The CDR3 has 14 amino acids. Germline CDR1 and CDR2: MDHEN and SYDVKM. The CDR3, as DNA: TGTGCCAGCAGTCGTCCTCGACCGGGACGGCTACAGTACTTC. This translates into CASSRPRPGRLQYF.

In nucleotides, the CDR3 is TGTGCCAGTAGTGAGGGGCCTGGGGCCAACGTCCTGACTTTC. Amino acid sequence: CASSEGPGANVLTF. The chain is built from TRBV19 and TRBJ2-6; D is perhaps TRBD1 or TRBD2 (5 bases each). CDR3 length equals 14 residues. Germline-derived CDR1 and CDR2 are LNHDA and SQIVND (reference sequence). V was clipped by 5 bases and J by 2 bases, with 7 bases between them. The full variable domain, rest sourced from reference TRBV19 and TRBJ2-6, is DGGITQSPKYLFRKEGQNVTLSCEQNLNHDAMYWYRQDPGQGLRLIYYSQIVNDFQKGDIAEGYSVSREKKESFPLTVTSAQKNPTAFYLCASSEGPGANVLTFGAGSRLTVL.

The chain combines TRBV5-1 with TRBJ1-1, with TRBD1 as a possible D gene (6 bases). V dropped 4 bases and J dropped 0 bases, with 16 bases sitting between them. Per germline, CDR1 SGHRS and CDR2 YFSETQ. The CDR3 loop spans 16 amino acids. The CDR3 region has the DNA TGCGCCAGCAGCCTGGAGTACAGGGCCTTGAACACTGAAGCTTTCTTT. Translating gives CASSLEYRALNTEAFF.

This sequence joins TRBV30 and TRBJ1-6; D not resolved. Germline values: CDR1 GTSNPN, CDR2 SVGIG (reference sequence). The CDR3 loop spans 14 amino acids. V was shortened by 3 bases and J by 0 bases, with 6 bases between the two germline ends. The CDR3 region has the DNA TGTGCCTGGAGGATAGGCTCCTATAATTCACCCCTCCACTTT. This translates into CAWRIGSYNSPLHF.

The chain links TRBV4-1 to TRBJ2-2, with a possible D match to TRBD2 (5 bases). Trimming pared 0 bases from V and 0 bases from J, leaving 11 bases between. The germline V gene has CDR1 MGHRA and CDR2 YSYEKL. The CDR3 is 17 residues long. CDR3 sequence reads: CASSQDLRGSNTGELFF. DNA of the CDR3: TGCGCCAGCAGCCAAGATCTCCGGGGTTCGAACACCGGGGAGCTGTTTTTT.

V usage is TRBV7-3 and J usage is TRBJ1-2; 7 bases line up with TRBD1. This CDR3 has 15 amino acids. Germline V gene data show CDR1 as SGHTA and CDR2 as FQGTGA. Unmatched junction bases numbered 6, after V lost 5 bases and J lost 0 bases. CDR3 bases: TGTGCCAGCAGCCCTCCAGGGGGGGCTAACTATGGCTACACCTTC. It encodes CASSPPGGANYGYTF.

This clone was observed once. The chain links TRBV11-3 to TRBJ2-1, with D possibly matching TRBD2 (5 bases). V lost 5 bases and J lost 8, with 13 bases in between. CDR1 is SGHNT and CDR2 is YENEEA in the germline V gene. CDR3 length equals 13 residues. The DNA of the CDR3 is TGTGCCAGCAGCAGAGGTTGGGGAGATGAGCAGTTCTTC. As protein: CASSRGWGDEQFF.

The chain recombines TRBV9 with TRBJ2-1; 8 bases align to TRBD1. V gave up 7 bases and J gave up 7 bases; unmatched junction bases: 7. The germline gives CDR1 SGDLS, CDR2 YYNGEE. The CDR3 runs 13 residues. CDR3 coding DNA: TGTGCCAGCGACAGGGGCTACCAAAATGAGCAGTTCTTC. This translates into CASDRGYQNEQFF.